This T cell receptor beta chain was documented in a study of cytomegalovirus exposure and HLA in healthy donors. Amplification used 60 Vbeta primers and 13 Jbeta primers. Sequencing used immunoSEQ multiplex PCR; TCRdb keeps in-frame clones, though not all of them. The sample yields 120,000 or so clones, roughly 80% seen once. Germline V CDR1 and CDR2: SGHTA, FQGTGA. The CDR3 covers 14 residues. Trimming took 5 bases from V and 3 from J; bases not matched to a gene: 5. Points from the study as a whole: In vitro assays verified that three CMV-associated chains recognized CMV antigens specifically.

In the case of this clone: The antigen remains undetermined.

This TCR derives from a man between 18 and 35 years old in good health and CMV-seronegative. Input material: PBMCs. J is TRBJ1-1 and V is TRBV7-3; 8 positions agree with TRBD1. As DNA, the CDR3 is TGTGCCAGCAGCAAAGGACAGGGTCACACTGAAGCTTTCTTT. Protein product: CASSKGQGHTEAFF.